A selection of T cell receptor beta chains follows, all from one sample in a study of CD8+ T cells in alopecia areata. Produced via immunoSEQ multiplex PCR; TCRdb's table is partial and in-frame only. This sample has fewer than 70,000 clones, with 44% found just once. The source material was NKG2D-low CD8+ T cells sorted from blood. The receptors were gathered from a human donor with alopecia areata. Both conserved end residues are part of each CDR3. The D gene is left open where the match is weak. Size is omitted from some rows. Given values are once, few, many or a class for expanded clones.

V gene	D gene	J gene	clone size	CDR3 DNA	CDR3 protein
TRBV2	.	TRBJ1-2	.	TGTGCCAGCAGTGAAGGGGGGGTAAACTATGGCTACACCTTC	CASSEGGVNYGYTF
TRBV10-3	TRBD2	TRBJ2-7	.	TGTGCCACTAGCCCTGGGACTAGCGGGTACGAGCAGTACTTC	CATSPGTSGYEQYF
TRBV5-1	.	TRBJ2-2	.	TGCGCCAGCAGCTTGGCTGAGCTCCGGGAGCTGTTTTTT	CASSLAELRELFF
TRBV4-1	.	TRBJ2-7	.	TGCGCCAGCAGCCAAGAGGGACAGACCGGGACTGAGCAGTACTTC	CASSQEGQTGTEQYF
TRBV29-1	.	TRBJ2-7	once	TGCAGCGTCGGGGATAGGAGAGTCTCCTACGAGCAGTACTTC	CSVGDRRVSYEQYF
TRBV6-6	.	TRBJ2-2	.	TGTGCCAGCAGCCCCTCCCCACAAAACACCGGGGAGCTGTTTTTT	CASSPSPQNTGELFF
TRBV2	.	TRBJ2-5	.	TGTGCCAGCAAACAAGAGACCCAGTACTTC	CASKQETQYF
TRBV9	.	TRBJ2-7	few	TGTGCCAGCAGCCCCCGGGACTCCGTGGGGGAGCAGTACTTC	CASSPRDSVGEQYF
TRBV4-3	.	TRBJ1-2	many	TGCGCCAGCAGCCAAGAGCAGTACCTCTTAAACAACTATGGCTACACCTTC	CASSQEQYLLNNYGYTF
TRBV4-1	TRBD1	TRBJ1-2	.	TGCGCCAGCAGCCTTACAGGGGGCAGCTATGGCTACACCTTC	CASSLTGGSYGYTF
TRBV14	.	TRBJ1-5	many	TGTGCCAGCAGCCGGAGGTGGGGACACCTACCGAGGCCCCAGCATTTT	CASSRRWGHLPRPQHF
TRBV7-7	TRBD1	TRBJ2-5	.	TGTGCCAGCAGCTTAAACTGGCAGGGGGCGGAGAAAGAGACCCAGTACTTC	CASSLNWQGAEKETQYF
TRBV27	.	TRBJ2-7	.	TGTGCCAGCAGTTTAGGCTACGAGCAGTACTTC	CASSLGYEQYF
TRBV27	TRBD2	TRBJ2-1	.	TGTGCCAGCAGTCGCAGTAGCGGGGGGCCCTACAATGAGCAGTTCTTC	CASSRSSGGPYNEQFF
TRBV29-1	TRBD2	TRBJ2-7	.	TGCAGCGTTTCCGGGACTAGCGTTGACGAGCAGTACTTC	CSVSGTSVDEQYF
TRBV5-1	TRBD1	TRBJ2-1	.	TGCGCCAGCAGCTGGACAGGGGGCTCGGGGAATGAGCAGTTCTTC	CASSWTGGSGNEQFF
TRBV7-2	.	TRBJ2-7	few	TGTGCCAGCAGCTTAAAGGGCAGGCTCTACGAGCAGTACTTC	CASSLKGRLYEQYF
TRBV2	.	TRBJ2-3	.	TGTGCCAGCATAGGGGACACAGATACGCAGTATTTT	CASIGDTDTQYF
TRBV25-1	.	TRBJ2-7	.	TGTGCCAGCAGTGACCCGGCGCAGGACGACGAGCAGTACTTC	CASSDPAQDDEQYF
TRBV29-1	TRBD1	TRBJ2-1	few	TGCAGCGTTGAAGATATTCGGACAGGGACTCTCTACAATGAGCAGTTCTTC	CSVEDIRTGTLYNEQFF
TRBV4-1	TRBD2	TRBJ2-7	.	TGCGCCAGCAGCCAAGAGCTAGCGGGGCGATCCTACGAGCAGTACTTC	CASSQELAGRSYEQYF
TRBV28	.	TRBJ2-2	few	TGTGCCAGCAGGTCATATAGGGGGTCCTCCACCGGGGAGCTGTTTTTT	CASRSYRGSSTGELFF
TRBV4-1	.	TRBJ1-1	.	TGCGCCAGCAGCCAAGATCCGCCGAGTATGAACACTGAAGCTTTCTTT	CASSQDPPSMNTEAFF
TRBV7-9	TRBD2	TRBJ2-7	.	TGTGCCAGCAGCTCGTCTAGCGGGGGCTACGAGCAGTACTTC	CASSSSSGGYEQYF
TRBV4-1	.	TRBJ2-7	.	TGCGCCAGCAGCCAAGATCTCGGGGTGTCGGCCTACGAGCAGTACTTC	CASSQDLGVSAYEQYF
TRBV6-5	TRBD2	TRBJ2-1	.	TGTGCCAGCAGTTACTGGTCGGGGGGTGAGCAGTTCTTC	CASSYWSGGEQFF
TRBV7-9	.	TRBJ2-4	few	TGTGCCAGCAGCTGGGGGGACCAGGGTAAAAACATTCAGTACTTC	CASSWGDQGKNIQYF
TRBV27	.	TRBJ1-1	.	TGTGCCAGCAGTTTGGGGGGGAACACTGAAGCTTTCTTT	CASSLGGNTEAFF
TRBV28	.	TRBJ2-7	.	TGTGCCAGCGGCAAGGCACGAATACACGAGCAGTACTTC	CASGKARIHEQYF
TRBV9	TRBD1	TRBJ1-2	.	TGTGCCAGCAGCCCCGGGGACAGAGCGGCCGGCTACACCTTC	CASSPGDRAAGYTF
TRBV4-3	.	TRBJ2-5	few	TGCGCCAGCAGCCAGGACGGACAATCCCAAGAGACCCAGTACTTC	CASSQDGQSQETQYF
TRBV7-8	.	TRBJ2-1	.	TGTGCCAGCAGCTCCCTAAATGGAGGGGACAATGAGCAGTTCTTC	CASSSLNGGDNEQFF
TRBV4-1	.	TRBJ2-7	few	TGCGCCAGCAGCGCTAGGGGTACCGCCTACGAGCAGTACTTC	CASSARGTAYEQYF
TRBV10-3	TRBD2	TRBJ2-2	.	TGTGCCACCGGGACTAGCGGGGGCCCGGACACCGGGGAGCTGTTTTTT	CATGTSGGPDTGELFF
TRBV25-1	.	TRBJ1-4	.	TGTGCCAGCCAGGAGCAGGGGACGGTAGATGAAAAACTGTTTTTT	CASQEQGTVDEKLFF
TRBV15	TRBD1	TRBJ2-4	.	TGTGCCACCAGCAGAGATTCCCCGGACAGGGTGAACATTCAGTACTTC	CATSRDSPDRVNIQYF
TRBV29-1	.	TRBJ1-4	.	TGCAGCGTTCGAAGCACAACTAATGAAAAACTGTTTTTT	CSVRSTTNEKLFF
TRBV5-6	.	TRBJ1-2	.	TGTGCCAGCAGCCGCGGGCAGCCCCGGGAGGGCTACACCTTC	CASSRGQPREGYTF
TRBV6-6	.	TRBJ1-5	.	TGTGCCAGCAGTAACGGGGCGGGCAATCAGCCCCAGCATTTT	CASSNGAGNQPQHF
TRBV27	.	TRBJ2-5	.	TGTGCCAGCAGTTTAACCCCCTACCAAGAGACCCAGTACTTC	CASSLTPYQETQYF
TRBV7-2	.	TRBJ2-2	.	TGTGCCAGCAGCCGTAAGCCTTTTAACACCGGGGAGCTGTTTTTT	CASSRKPFNTGELFF
TRBV29-1	TRBD1	TRBJ1-1	.	TGCAGCGTCGGGACAGGGCGTGAAGCTTTCTTT	CSVGTGREAFF
TRBV9	TRBD1	TRBJ2-1	.	TGTGCCAGCAGCGGGACAGGGGGCCACAATGAGCAGTTCTTC	CASSGTGGHNEQFF
TRBV28	.	TRBJ2-1	few	TGTGCCAGCAGTTTCGGCTGGGACAATGAGCAGTTCTTC	CASSFGWDNEQFF
TRBV4-3	.	TRBJ2-1	.	TGCGCCAGCAGTCCAGGGATCGGCTCCTACAATGAGCAGTTCTTC	CASSPGIGSYNEQFF
TRBV9	.	TRBJ2-1	.	TGTGCCAGCAGCCCTGCGGGGTTGGGCTACAATGAGCAGTTCTTC	CASSPAGLGYNEQFF
TRBV2	TRBD2	TRBJ2-3	.	TGTGCCAGCAGTTTTTCTCTCCTACTAGCGGGGGGGACAGATACGCAGTATTTT	CASSFSLLLAGGTDTQYF
TRBV9	.	TRBJ1-2	.	TGTGCCTCAAGGTCCCGGGGCTACACCTTC	CASRSRGYTF
TRBV2	.	TRBJ2-6	.	TGTGCCAGAGAAACGAGGGGATGGGCCAACGTCCTGACTTTC	CARETRGWANVLTF
TRBV4-2	.	TRBJ2-2	.	TGTGCCAGCAGCCCTACCGGGACCGTGAACACCGGGGAGCTGTTTTTT	CASSPTGTVNTGELFF
TRBV29-1	TRBD1	TRBJ2-3	few	TGCAGCGTTCGGGACAGGGGGATAGATACGCAGTATTTT	CSVRDRGIDTQYF
TRBV7-9	.	TRBJ2-5	.	TGTGCCAGCAGCTTACTAACTATCCAAGAGACCCAGTACTTC	CASSLLTIQETQYF
TRBV7-9	.	TRBJ2-3	few	TGTGCCAGCAGCGGGGTAAGACGGGATACGCAGTATTTT	CASSGVRRDTQYF
TRBV29-1	.	TRBJ1-2	few	TGCAGCGTTGAATTTTCTACAGGGGGCTACACCTTC	CSVEFSTGGYTF
TRBV7-9	.	TRBJ2-7	few	TGTGCCAGCAGCTTAGCGACCGGGATGAACGTCGAGCAGTACTTC	CASSLATGMNVEQYF
TRBV4-3	.	TRBJ2-5	.	TGCGCCAGCAGCCAGGCCCTAGGGGGTTGGGAGACCCAGTACTTC	CASSQALGGWETQYF
TRBV7-9	.	TRBJ2-7	.	TGTGCCAGCAGCTTAGCGCTACAGGACTACGAGCAGTACTTC	CASSLALQDYEQYF
TRBV4-1	TRBD1	TRBJ2-2	.	TGCGCCAGCAGCCCCCCCCAGGGGGCAGCCGGGGAGCTGTTTTTT	CASSPPQGAAGELFF
TRBV4-1	.	TRBJ1-2	.	TGCGCCAGCAGCCCGTTCCCGACGATTCTGTATGGCTACACCTTC	CASSPFPTILYGYTF
TRBV28	.	TRBJ1-2	.	TGTGCCAGCAGTTTATGGACGCAAAACTATGGCTACACCTTC	CASSLWTQNYGYTF